This T cell receptor (beta chain) originates from a study of T cell repertoires in cytomegalovirus infection. For the study at large: Selection of CMV epitopes for the study included recently identified HLA-C-restricted and well-studied HLA-B-restricted ones. Both CMV infection and a matching HLA type were indicated by public TCR beta signatures.

In its sample, this clonotype was seen a few times. As yet, its antigen is unknown. Each CDR3 protein gets one entry after TCRdb re-called the reads with MiXCR. The sample comprises about 830,000 distinct CDR3 sequences, 32% of which are singletons, and 12% rests with the top ten. Findings and limits, study-wide: There were HLA-C-restricted CMV-specific TCR beta clonotypes dominating the ex vivo response. The study identified carriers of CMV plus the relevant HLA from cumulative public TCR beta family frequency.

Germline V gene data show CDR1 as SNHLY and CDR2 as FYNNEI. The J segment lost 4 bases and the V segment lost 6 bases, leaving 10 bases of the junction unmatched. The CDR3 covers 15 residues. The clonotype comes from a human donor in good health (CMV status not recorded). Some clones in this sample may be carry-over from other donors' samples. Sequences were derived from cultured CD8+ T cells from PBMCs, sampled from culture after CMV antigen stimulation. The chain joins TRBV2 to TRBJ2-3, with 7 positions matching TRBD2. CDR3 DNA: TGTGCCAGCAGCGAATTTCGGGCGGGAGCAGATACGCAGTATTTT. Its translation: CASSEFRAGADTQYF.